These 2 T cell receptor beta chains share one sample of origin, sequenced in a study of T cells in Graves' hyperthyroidism and ophthalmopathy. Amplified TCR beta CDR3 regions derived from RNA transcripts. The primer set for the first-round RT-PCR of the TCR CDR3 was HTBI. In TCRdb, the multiplex PCR reads were re-called with MiXCR into one record per CDR3 protein. The profile shows approximately 570,000 distinct CDR3 sequences, nearly 20% of them singletons. Sample: blood. These receptors all stem from a man aged 40-50 years with Graves' ophthalmopathy.

The J gene is TRBJ2-3, the V gene TRBV27; 9 bases align to TRBD2. V shed 8 bases and J 0 bases; nucleotides not matched to a gene: 18. The CDR3 is 19 residues long. Germline CDR1 is MNHEY and CDR2 is SMNVEV (reference sequence). The CDR3, as DNA: TGTGCCAGCCGTCGGGGGAAACTAGCGGGCAAAACTAGCACAGATACGCAGTATTTT. This sequence encodes CASRRGKLAGKTSTDTQYF.

V usage is TRBV20-1 and J usage is TRBJ2-7; 9 bases are shared with TRBD1. Germline CDR1 reads DFQATT; CDR2 reads SNEGSKA (reference sequence). J gave up 6 bases and V 1 base, and 10 bases lay outside the gene matches. This CDR3 comprises 15 residues. CDR3 sequence reads: CSARGGDRVRGEQYF. The DNA for the CDR3 is TGCAGTGCTAGAGGGGGGGACAGGGTACGCGGCGAGCAGTACTTC.